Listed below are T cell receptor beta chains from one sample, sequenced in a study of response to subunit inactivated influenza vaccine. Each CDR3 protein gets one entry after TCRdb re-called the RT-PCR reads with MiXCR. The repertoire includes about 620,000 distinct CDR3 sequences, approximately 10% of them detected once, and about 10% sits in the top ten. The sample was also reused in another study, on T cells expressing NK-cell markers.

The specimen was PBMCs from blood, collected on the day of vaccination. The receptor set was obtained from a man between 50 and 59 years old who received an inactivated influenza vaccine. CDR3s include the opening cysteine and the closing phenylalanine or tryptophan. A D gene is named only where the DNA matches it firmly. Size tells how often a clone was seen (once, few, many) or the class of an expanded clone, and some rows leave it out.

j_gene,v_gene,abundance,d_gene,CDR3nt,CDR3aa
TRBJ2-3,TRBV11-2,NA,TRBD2,TGTGCCAGCAGCTTAGAAGTACTAGCGGACCCTGGGGATACGCAGTATTTT,CASSLEVLADPGDTQYF
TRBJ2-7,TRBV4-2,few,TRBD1,TGTGCCAGCAGCCAACCGGGACAGGGACCTTACGAGCAGTACTTC,CASSQPGQGPYEQYF
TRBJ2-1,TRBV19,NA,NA,TGTGCCAGTAGGAGAAAGCCTGGCTCCTACAATGAGCAGTTCTTC,CASRRKPGSYNEQFF
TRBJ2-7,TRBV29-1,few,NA,TGCAGCGTGATCCCCTCCAGGTCCGAGCAGTACTTC,CSVIPSRSEQYF
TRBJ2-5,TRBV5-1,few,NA,TGCGCCAGCAGCTTGCTTACGGGAGCCCACGAAACCCAGTACTTC,CASSLLTGAHETQYF
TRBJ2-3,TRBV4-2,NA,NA,TGTGCCAGCAGCCAAGACCCCAGAACAGATACGCAGTATTTT,CASSQDPRTDTQYF
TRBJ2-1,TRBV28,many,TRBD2,TGTGCCAGCAGTTCTCCCGCTCCGGGCCAGCGGGATTACAATGAGCAGTTCTTC,CASSSPAPGQRDYNEQFF
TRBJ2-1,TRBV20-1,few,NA,TGCAGTGCTAAACGGGGAAACAATGAGCAGTTCTTC,CSAKRGNNEQFF
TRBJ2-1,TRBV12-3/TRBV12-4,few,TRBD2,TGTGCCAGCAGTTTAGTCCGACTAGCGGGAGGGCCAAATGAGCAGTTCTTC,CASSLVRLAGGPNEQFF
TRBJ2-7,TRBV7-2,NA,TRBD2,TGTGCCAGCAGTCCCTCTAGCGGAGATTTCTACGAGCAGTACTTC,CASSPSSGDFYEQYF
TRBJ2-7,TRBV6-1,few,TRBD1,TGTGCCAGCAGTGAACTAGGGACAGGGACCTACGAGCAGTACTTC,CASSELGTGTYEQYF
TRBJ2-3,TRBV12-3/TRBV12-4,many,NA,TGTGCCAGCAGTGACGGGACGGTCACAGATACGCAGTATTTT,CASSDGTVTDTQYF
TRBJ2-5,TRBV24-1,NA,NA,TGTGCCACCAGTGATTCCCTCGAAACAGGGACGGAGACCCAGTACTTC,CATSDSLETGTETQYF
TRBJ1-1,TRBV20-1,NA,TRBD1,TGCAGTGCCGTCCCAGGGGGACCGAACACTGAAGCTTTCTTT,CSAVPGGPNTEAFF
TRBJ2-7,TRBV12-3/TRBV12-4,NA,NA,TGTGCCAGCAGTCCCCGCGTGTCCTACGAGCAGTACTTC,CASSPRVSYEQYF
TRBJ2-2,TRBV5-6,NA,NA,TGTGCCAGCAGCTCCGGACGGAGAAACACCGGGGAGCTGTTTTTT,CASSSGRRNTGELFF
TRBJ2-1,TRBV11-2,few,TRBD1,TGTGCCAGCAGCTCCGGGACAGGGGAGCAGTTCTTC,CASSSGTGEQFF
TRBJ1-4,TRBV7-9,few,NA,TGTGCCAGCAGCTTAGCCTCGGGAAGGGAAAAACTGTTTTTT,CASSLASGREKLFF
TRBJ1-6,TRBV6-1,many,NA,TGTGCCAGCAGGGCTGGTAATCTTAATAATTCACCCCTCCACTTT,CASRAGNLNNSPLHF
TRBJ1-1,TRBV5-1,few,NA,TGCGCCAGTCAGGGGCGAGGGACTGAAGCTTTCTTT,CASQGRGTEAFF
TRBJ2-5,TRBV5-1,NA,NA,TGCGCCAGCAGCCCCCTAGATTTACAAGAGACCCAGTACTTC,CASSPLDLQETQYF
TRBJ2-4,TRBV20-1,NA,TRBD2,TGCAGTGCTTTGGATTCGGGAGGACTAGCCAAAAACATTCAGTACTTC,CSALDSGGLAKNIQYF
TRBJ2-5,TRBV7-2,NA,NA,TGTGCCAGCAGCTTTAGTTTCCGAGAGACCCAGTACTTC,CASSFSFRETQYF
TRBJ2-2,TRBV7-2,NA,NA,TGTGCCAGCAGCTTAGAACTAGCCCCGGGCACCGGGGAGCTGTTTTTT,CASSLELAPGTGELFF
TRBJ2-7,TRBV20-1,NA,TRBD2,TGCAGTGCCACCCCGGGGGCGGGGGGTCTATCCTACAAGCAGTACTTC,CSATPGAGGLSYKQYF
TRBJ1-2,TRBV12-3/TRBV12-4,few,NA,TGTGCCAGCACTCCTTTTGGGTACTATGGCTACACCTTC,CASTPFGYYGYTF
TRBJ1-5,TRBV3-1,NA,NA,TGTGCCAGCAGCCAGGGTTTCAGCAATCAGCCCCAGCATTTT,CASSQGFSNQPQHF
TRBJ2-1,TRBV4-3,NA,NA,TGCGCCAGCAGCCAAGAACCAAATGGATCGGGCGATGAGCAGTTCTTC,CASSQEPNGSGDEQFF
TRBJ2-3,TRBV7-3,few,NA,TGTGCCAGCAGCCCCGTGGTAACAGATACGCAGTATTTT,CASSPVVTDTQYF
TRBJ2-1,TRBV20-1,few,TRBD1,TGCAGTGCTAGGGACAGGGTAGTATGGTTTGAGCAGTTCTTC,CSARDRVVWFEQFF
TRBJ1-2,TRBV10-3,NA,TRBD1,TGTGCCATCAGTGAGTCTGAGGGGGCCGGAGGCTACACCTTC,CAISESEGAGGYTF
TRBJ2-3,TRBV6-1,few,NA,TGTGCCAGCAGTCGGAATCCGGGAACTAGCACAGATACGCAGTATTTT,CASSRNPGTSTDTQYF
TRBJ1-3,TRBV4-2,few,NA,TGTGCCAGCAGCCAGGTGAAGGGCTCTGGAAACACCATATATTTT,CASSQVKGSGNTIYF
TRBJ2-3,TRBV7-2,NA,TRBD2,TGTGCCAGCAGACGGACTAGCGGGGGGGCCTTAGATACGCAGTATTTT,CASRRTSGGALDTQYF
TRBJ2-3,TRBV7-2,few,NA,TGTGCCAGCAGCTTAGTAGCGGCCTCTAGCACAGATACGCAGTATTTT,CASSLVAASSTDTQYF
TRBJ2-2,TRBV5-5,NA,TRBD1,TGTGCCAGCAGCACGGGACAGGCACTGAACACCGGGGAGCTGTTTTTT,CASSTGQALNTGELFF
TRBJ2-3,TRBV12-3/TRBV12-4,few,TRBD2,TGTGCCAGCAGTCCCCGGGAGCGGGGGGGCCCCGATACGCAGTATTTT,CASSPRERGGPDTQYF
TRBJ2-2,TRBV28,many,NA,TGTGCCAGCAGTTTAAAAGTAGGAGGGACCGGGGAGCTGTTTTTT,CASSLKVGGTGELFF
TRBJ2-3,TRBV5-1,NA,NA,TGCGCCAGCAGCTTTGGAGGGGATAGAACAGATACGCAGTATTTT,CASSFGGDRTDTQYF
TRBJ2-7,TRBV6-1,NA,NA,TGTGCCAGCGGACCCGACCGGCGCTCCTACGAGCAGTACTTC,CASGPDRRSYEQYF
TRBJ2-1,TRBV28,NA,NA,TGTGCCAGCAGCCTTCTAAGGAATGAGCAGTTCTTC,CASSLLRNEQFF
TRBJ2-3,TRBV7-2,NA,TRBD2,TGTGCCAGCAGCTCCCGCGGGGGGCCTGGGGATACGCAGTATTTT,CASSSRGGPGDTQYF
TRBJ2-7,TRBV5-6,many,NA,TGTGCCAGCAGTGCTGGGGGCGAGCAGTACTTC,CASSAGGEQYF
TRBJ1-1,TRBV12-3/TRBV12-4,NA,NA,TGTGCCAGCAGTTCTGGTCTCCGCGTTGAGAACACTGAAGCTTTCTTT,CASSSGLRVENTEAFF
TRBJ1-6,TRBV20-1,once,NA,TGCAGTGCTCATGCAGGGAGGTCCTATAATTCACCCCTCCACTTT,CSAHAGRSYNSPLHF
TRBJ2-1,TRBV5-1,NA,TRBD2,TGCGCCAGCAGCTCCACTAGCGGGGGTTTAGAGCAGTTCTTC,CASSSTSGGLEQFF
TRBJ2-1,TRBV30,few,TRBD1,TGTGCCTGGAGTCGGACAGGGACGGGGGATGAGCAGTTCTTC,CAWSRTGTGDEQFF
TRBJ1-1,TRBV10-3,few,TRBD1,TGTGCCATCAGCGGACAGGCGGACACTGAAGCTTTCTTT,CAISGQADTEAFF
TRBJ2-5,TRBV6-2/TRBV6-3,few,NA,TGTGCCAGCAGTTATTCGGGACCTCAAGAGACCCAGTACTTC,CASSYSGPQETQYF
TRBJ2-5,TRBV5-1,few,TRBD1,TGCGCCAGCAGCTTGTCTGTGGGACAGAGGAGAGAGACCCTGTACTTC,CASSLSVGQRRETLYF
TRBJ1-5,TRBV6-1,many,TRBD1,TGTGCCAGCAGTGTAAGAGGGGGCTGGCAGCCCCAGCATTTT,CASSVRGGWQPQHF